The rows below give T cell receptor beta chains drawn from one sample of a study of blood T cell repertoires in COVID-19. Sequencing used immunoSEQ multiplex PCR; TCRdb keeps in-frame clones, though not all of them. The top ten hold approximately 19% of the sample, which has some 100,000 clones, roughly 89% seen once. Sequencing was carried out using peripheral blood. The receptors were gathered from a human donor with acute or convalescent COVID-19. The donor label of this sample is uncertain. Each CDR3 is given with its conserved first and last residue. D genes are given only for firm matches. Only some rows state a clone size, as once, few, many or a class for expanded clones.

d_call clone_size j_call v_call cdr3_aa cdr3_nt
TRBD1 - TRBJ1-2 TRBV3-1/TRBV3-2 CASSHPSGTGDNYGYTF TGTGCCAGCAGCCACCCGTCCGGGACAGGGGATAACTATGGCTACACCTTC
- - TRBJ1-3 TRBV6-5 CASSYRGLSGNTIYF TGTGCCAGCAGTTACCGGGGTCTCTCTGGAAACACCATATATTTT
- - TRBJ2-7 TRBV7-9 CASSSGPEQYF TGTGCCAGCAGCTCAGGGCCCGAGCAGTACTTC
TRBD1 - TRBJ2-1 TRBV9 CASSVATGGNEQFF TGTGCCAGCAGCGTAGCTACAGGGGGCAATGAGCAGTTCTTC
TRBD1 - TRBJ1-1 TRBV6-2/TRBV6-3 CASSRPTTGKDTEAFF TGTGCCAGCAGCCGGCCGACGACAGGGAAAGACACTGAAGCTTTCTTT
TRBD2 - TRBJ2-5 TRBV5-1 CASRVQAGVGETQYF TGCGCCAGCAGGGTACAAGCGGGAGTAGGGGAGACCCAGTACTTC
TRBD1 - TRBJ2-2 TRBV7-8 CASSARTGHTGELFF TGTGCCAGCAGCGCTCGGACAGGCCACACCGGGGAGCTGTTTTTT
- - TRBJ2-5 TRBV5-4 CASSLADKTQYF TGTGCCAGCAGCTTGGCCGACAAGACCCAGTACTTC
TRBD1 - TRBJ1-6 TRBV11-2 CASSSPSDRGLSGNSPLHF TGTGCCAGCAGCTCCCCCTCGGACAGGGGGCTTTCTGGAAATTCACCCCTCCACTTT
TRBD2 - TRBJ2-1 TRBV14 CASSQLAGDYNEQFF TGTGCCAGCAGCCAACTAGCGGGAGACTACAATGAGCAGTTCTTC
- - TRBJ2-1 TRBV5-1 CASSLGQAIVNEQFF TGCGCCAGCAGTTTGGGACAAGCCATCGTTAATGAGCAGTTCTTC
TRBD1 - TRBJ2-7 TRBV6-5 CASGTGAYEQYF TGTGCTAGCGGGACAGGGGCCTACGAGCAGTACTTC
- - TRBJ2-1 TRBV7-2 CASRTLSSSYNEQFF TGTGCCAGCAGAACACTATCCAGCTCCTACAATGAGCAGTTCTTC
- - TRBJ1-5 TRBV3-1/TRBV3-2 CASSLGLFDQPQHF TGTGCCAGCAGCCTTGGACTTTTTGATCAGCCCCAGCATTTT
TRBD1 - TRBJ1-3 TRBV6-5 CASSPQGANGNTIYF TGTGCCAGCAGTCCCCAGGGGGCAAATGGAAACACCATATATTTT
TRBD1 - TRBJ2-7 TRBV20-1 CSASYAQGAYEQYF TGCAGTGCTAGTTACGCACAGGGGGCTTACGAGCAGTACTTC
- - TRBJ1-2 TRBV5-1 CASSSTGAYGYTF TGCGCCAGCAGCTCGACAGGAGCCTATGGCTACACCTTC
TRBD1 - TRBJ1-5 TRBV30 CAWSGQGGQPQHF TGTGCCTGGTCAGGACAGGGAGGACAGCCCCAGCATTTT
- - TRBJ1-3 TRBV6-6 CASSHPDKISSGNTIYF TGTGCCAGCAGTCACCCGGACAAGATAAGCTCTGGAAACACCATATATTTT
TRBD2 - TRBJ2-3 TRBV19 CASSTGLVDTQYF TGTGCCAGTAGTACGGGACTAGTAGATACGCAGTATTTT
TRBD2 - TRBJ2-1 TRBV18 CASSPGLAGEQFF TGTGCCAGCTCACCCGGACTAGCAGGTGAGCAGTTCTTC
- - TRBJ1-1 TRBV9 CASSVSPGANTEAFF TGTGCCAGCAGCGTATCTCCAGGGGCGAACACTGAAGCTTTCTTT
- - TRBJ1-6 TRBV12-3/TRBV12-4 CASSRQYSPLHF TGTGCCAGCAGCAGACAGTATTCACCCCTCCACTTT
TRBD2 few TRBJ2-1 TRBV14 CASSPLGTSGTTSSYNEQFF TGTGCCAGCAGCCCACTTGGGACTAGCGGGACAACCAGCTCCTACAATGAGCAGTTCTTC
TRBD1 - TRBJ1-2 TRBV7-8 CASSLIGQDGYGYTF TGTGCCAGCAGCCTAATCGGACAGGACGGCTATGGCTACACCTTC
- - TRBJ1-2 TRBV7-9 CASSLGSGANYGYTF TGTGCCAGCAGCTTAGGCTCAGGGGCGAACTATGGCTACACCTTC
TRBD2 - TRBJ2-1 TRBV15 CATSTRGGGGMVVNEQFF TGTGCCACCAGCACTCGGGGGGGTGGCGGGATGGTCGTAAATGAGCAGTTCTTC
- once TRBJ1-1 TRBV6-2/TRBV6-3 CASSYGATEAFF TGTGCCAGCAGTTACGGGGCAACTGAAGCTTTCTTT
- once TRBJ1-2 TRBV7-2 CASSSPGGARGYTF TGTGCCAGCAGCTCCCCCGGGGGGGCGCGCGGCTACACCTTC
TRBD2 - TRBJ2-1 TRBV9 CASSAGISGFSNEQFF TGTGCCAGCAGCGCTGGGATTAGCGGGTTCAGCAATGAGCAGTTCTTC
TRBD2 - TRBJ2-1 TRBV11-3 CASSSRTSNEQFF TGTGCCAGCAGCTCTCGGACTAGCAATGAGCAGTTCTTC
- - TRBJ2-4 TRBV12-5 CASGLSRDLAKNIQYF TGTGCTAGTGGTTTGAGCCGGGACTTAGCCAAAAACATTCAGTACTTC
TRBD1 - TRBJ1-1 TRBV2 CASSGEVTGGTEAFF TGTGCCAGCAGTGGAGAGGTGACAGGGGGCACTGAAGCTTTCTTT
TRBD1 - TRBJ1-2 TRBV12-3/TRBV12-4 CASRPTGAWGYTF TGTGCCAGCAGACCCACAGGGGCCTGGGGCTACACCTTC
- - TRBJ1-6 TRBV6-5 CASSFGGPSYNSPLHF TGTGCCAGCAGTTTCGGGGGGCCGTCCTATAATTCACCCCTCCACTTT
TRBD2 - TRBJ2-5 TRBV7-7 CASSVGTSGQETQYF TGTGCCAGCAGCGTAGGGACTAGCGGGCAAGAGACCCAGTACTTC
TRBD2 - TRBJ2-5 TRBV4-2 CASSQGTNGGARETQYF TGTGCCAGCAGCCAAGGGACTAACGGGGGGGCCCGGGAGACCCAGTACTTC
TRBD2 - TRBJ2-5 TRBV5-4 CASSLSGGPEETQYF TGTGCCAGCAGCTTGTCGGGAGGGCCGGAAGAGACCCAGTACTTC
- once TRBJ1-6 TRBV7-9 CASSSRANNSPLHF TGTGCCAGCAGCTCGAGAGCTAATAATTCACCCCTCCACTTT
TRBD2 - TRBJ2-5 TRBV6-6 CASSYFGTAGEETQYF TGTGCCAGCAGTTACTTCGGGACGGCGGGAGAAGAGACCCAGTACTTC
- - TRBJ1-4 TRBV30 CAWSAPTGFSEKLFF TGTGCCTGGAGCGCCCCTACAGGGTTCTCGGAAAAACTGTTTTTT
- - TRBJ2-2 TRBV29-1 CSAGDTYTGELFF TGCAGCGCTGGGGACACTTACACCGGGGAGCTGTTTTTT
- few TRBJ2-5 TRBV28 CASSLSGTGETQYF TGTGCCAGCAGCCTTTCTGGGACTGGGGAGACCCAGTACTTC
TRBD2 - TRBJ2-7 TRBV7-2 CASSLGSGGAGIEQYF TGTGCCAGCAGCTTAGGAAGCGGGGGGGCCGGGATCGAGCAGTACTTC
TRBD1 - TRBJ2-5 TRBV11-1 CASSPGQGANQETQYF TGTGCCAGCAGCCCCGGACAGGGGGCTAACCAAGAGACCCAGTACTTC
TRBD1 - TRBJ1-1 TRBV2 CASRGDSLNTEAFF TGTGCCAGCAGGGGGGACAGCTTGAACACTGAAGCTTTCTTT
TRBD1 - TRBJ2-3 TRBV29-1 CSVEYRGERLDTQYF TGCAGCGTTGAATACAGGGGAGAAAGGTTAGATACGCAGTATTTT
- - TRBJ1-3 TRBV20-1 CSRQSGNTIYF TGCAGCCGCCAGTCCGGAAACACCATATATTTT
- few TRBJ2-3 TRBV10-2 CASSESIGNTQYF TGCGCCAGCAGTGAGTCAATCGGGAATACGCAGTATTTT
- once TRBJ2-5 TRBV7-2 CASSLTGTGGETQYF TGTGCCAGCAGCTTAACAGGGACGGGAGGAGAGACCCAGTACTTC
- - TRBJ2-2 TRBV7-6 CASSPEGTLITGELFF TGTGCCAGCAGCCCGGAGGGGACCCTCATTACCGGGGAGCTGTTTTTT
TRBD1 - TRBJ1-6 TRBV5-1 CASSLGTGVYLPLHF TGCGCCAGCAGCTTGGGGACAGGGGTTTATTTACCCCTCCACTTT